This T cell receptor (beta chain) emerged from a study of spatial heterogeneity in lung cancer. Findings and caveats of the study: Ubiquitous, expanded tumor-derived TCRs were more frequently observed in blood at resection than at follow-up.

The CDR3 has 15 amino acids. Germline V gene sequence: CDR1 DFQATT, CDR2 SNEGSKA (reference sequence). J lost 8 bases, V lost 0 bases, and 9 bases had no gene match. In the case of this clonotype: Its antigen is unidentified.

TCRdb independently ran MiXCR on the 5' RACE reads; one entry per CDR3 protein. This sample has more than 15,000 distinct CDR3 sequences, with around a fifth found just once. Noted time point: sample taken at primary tumor resection. Whole RNA obtained from tumor, nontumor lung or frozen PBMC underwent sequencing without sorting. A total of 72 untreated early-stage non-small cell lung cancer patients served as donors. The source of this sequence is a female donor with early-stage non-small cell lung cancer. The genes are TRBV20-1 and TRBJ2-2; TRBD2 matches at 7 bases. The sequencing here drew on PBMCs, taken at surgery. The CDR3 region is CSARESSGMGGELFF. CDR3 sequence (DNA): TGCAGTGCTAGAGAGTCTAGCGGAATGGGGGGGGAGCTGTTTTTT.